This T cell receptor (beta chain) was documented in a study of shared clonotypes between healthy human individuals. Across the study: Per donor, CD8 memory used one plate, CD8 naive used two, CD4 memory used three and CD4 naive used three. Regarding the study as a whole: Clonotype sharing among the donors was expected to vary with sequencing depth. Blood was the sole source, and tissue repertoires probably differ.

As concerns this clone: As yet, its antigen is unknown.

From germline, CDR1 is MDHEN and CDR2 SYDVKM. V was cut by 1 base and J by 3 bases, with 18 bases left in between. The CDR3 has 17 amino acids. Sequencing was performed with immunoSEQ multiplex PCR; in TCRdb, only in-frame clones are kept and a portion is missing. This sample has over 2,000,000 clones, with approximately 92% found just once. Selected positively for CCR7 and CD45RO-negative, naive CD8 cells excluded terminally differentiated effector memory CD45RA+ cells. This receptor was taken from a man aged 18 to 35 in good health. Some clones in this sample may be carry-over from other donors' samples. Sequenced sample: naive CD8+ T cells from PBMCs. J is TRBJ1-1 and V is TRBV28, with D perhaps matching TRBD1 (5 bases). This chain's CDR3 is CASSLSPQGWSDTEAFF. DNA of the CDR3: TGTGCCAGCAGTTTATCCCCTCAGGGTTGGTCGGACACTGAAGCTTTCTTT.